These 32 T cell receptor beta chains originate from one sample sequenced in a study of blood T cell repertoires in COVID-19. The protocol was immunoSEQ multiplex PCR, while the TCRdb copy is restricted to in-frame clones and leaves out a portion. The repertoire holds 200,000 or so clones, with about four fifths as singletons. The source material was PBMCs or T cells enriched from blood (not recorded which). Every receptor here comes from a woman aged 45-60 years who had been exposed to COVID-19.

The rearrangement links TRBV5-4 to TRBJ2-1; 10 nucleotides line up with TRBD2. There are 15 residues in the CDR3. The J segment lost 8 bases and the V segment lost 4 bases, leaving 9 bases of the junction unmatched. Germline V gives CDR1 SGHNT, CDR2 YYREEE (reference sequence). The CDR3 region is CASSPSGGSTHEQFF. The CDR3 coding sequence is TGTGCCAGCAGCCCTAGCGGGGGCTCGACACATGAGCAGTTCTTC.

The CDR3 nucleotides read TGTGCCAGTACCCCAGGGTTCGGTAAGGACTATGGCTACACCTTC. Its translation: CASTPGFGKDYGYTF. The chain carries TRBV19 and TRBJ1-2, with D possibly TRBD1 on 5 matching bases. Germline V gene lookup returns CDR1 LNHDA and CDR2 SQIVND (reference sequence). The CDR3 covers 15 residues. V lost 7 bases to trimming and J lost 3 bases, with 18 bases between them.

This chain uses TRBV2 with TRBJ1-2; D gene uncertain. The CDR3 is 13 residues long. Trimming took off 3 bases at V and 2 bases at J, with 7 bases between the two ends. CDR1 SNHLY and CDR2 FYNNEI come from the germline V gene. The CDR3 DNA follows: TGTGCCAGCAGTGACAGGATAAACTATGGCTACACCTTC. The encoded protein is CASSDRINYGYTF.

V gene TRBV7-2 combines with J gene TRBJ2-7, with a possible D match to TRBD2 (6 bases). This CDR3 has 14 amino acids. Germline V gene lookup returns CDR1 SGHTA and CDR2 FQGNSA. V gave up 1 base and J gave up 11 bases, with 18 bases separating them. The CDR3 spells CASSLELGLPRKYF. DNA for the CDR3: TGTGCCAGCAGCTTAGAGCTGGGACTCCCAAGGAAGTACTTC.

The CDR3 DNA reads as TGTGCCAGCAGTCACCCGGGACAGGTCTATGGCTACACCTTC. It translates to CASSHPGQVYGYTF. The genes are TRBV7-2 and TRBJ1-2; 8 bases agree with TRBD1. Germline V gene sequence: CDR1 SGHTA, CDR2 FQGNSA. The CDR3 is 14 amino acids. Trimming took 6 bases from V and 4 from J; bases not matched to a gene: 7.

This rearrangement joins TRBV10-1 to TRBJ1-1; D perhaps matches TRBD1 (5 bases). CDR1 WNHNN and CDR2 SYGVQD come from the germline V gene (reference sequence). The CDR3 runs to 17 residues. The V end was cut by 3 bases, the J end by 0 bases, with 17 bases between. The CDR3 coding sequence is TGCGCCAGCAGTGATCAGGGCCTACACAACCTGAACACTGAAGCTTTCTTT. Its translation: CASSDQGLHNLNTEAFF.

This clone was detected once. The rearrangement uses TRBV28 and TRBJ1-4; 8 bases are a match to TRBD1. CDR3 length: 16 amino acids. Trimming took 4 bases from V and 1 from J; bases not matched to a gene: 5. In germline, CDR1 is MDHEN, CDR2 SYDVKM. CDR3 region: CASSSPGQGTNEKLFF. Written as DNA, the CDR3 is TGTGCCAGCAGTTCCCCCGGACAGGGAACTAATGAAAAACTGTTTTTT.

This CDR3 is CASRDRGYNSPLHF. The CDR3 region has the DNA TGTGCCAGCAGGGACAGGGGTTATAATTCACCCCTCCACTTT. This chain links TRBV2 with TRBJ1-6; TRBD1 agrees at 9 bases. V gave up 6 bases and J gave up 4 bases; unmatched junction bases: 1. Germline CDR1 SNHLY, CDR2 FYNNEI. The CDR3 runs 14 residues.

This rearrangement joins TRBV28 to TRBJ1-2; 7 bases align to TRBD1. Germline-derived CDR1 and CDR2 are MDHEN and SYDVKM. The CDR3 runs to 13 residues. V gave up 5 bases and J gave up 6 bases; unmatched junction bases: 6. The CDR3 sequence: CASSPQGQNGYTF. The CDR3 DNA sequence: TGTGCCAGCAGTCCACAGGGACAGAATGGCTACACCTTC.

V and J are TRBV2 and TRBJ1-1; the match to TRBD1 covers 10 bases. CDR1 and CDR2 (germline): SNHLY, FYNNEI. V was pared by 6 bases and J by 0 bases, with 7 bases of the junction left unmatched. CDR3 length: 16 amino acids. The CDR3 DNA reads TGTGCCAGCAGGGGACAGGGGATAAGAATGAACACTGAAGCTTTCTTT. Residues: CASRGQGIRMNTEAFF. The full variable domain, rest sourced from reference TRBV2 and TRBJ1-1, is EPEVTQTPSHQVTQMGQEVILRCVPISNHLYFYWYRQILGQKVEFLVSFYNNEISEKSEIFDDQFSVERPDGSNFTLKIRSTKLEDSAMYFCASRGQGIRMNTEAFFGQGTRLTVV.

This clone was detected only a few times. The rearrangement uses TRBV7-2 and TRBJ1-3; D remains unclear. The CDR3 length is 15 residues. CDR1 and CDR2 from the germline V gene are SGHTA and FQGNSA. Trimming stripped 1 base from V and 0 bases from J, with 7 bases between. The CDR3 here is CASSLDYGSGNTIYF. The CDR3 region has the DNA TGTGCCAGCAGCTTAGATTACGGCTCTGGAAACACCATATATTTT.

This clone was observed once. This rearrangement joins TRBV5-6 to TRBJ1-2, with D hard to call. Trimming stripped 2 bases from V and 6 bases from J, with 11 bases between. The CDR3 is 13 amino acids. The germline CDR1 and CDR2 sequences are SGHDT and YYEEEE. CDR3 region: CASSLIRGNGYTF. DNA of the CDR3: TGTGCCAGCAGCTTAATCCGGGGTAATGGCTACACCTTC.

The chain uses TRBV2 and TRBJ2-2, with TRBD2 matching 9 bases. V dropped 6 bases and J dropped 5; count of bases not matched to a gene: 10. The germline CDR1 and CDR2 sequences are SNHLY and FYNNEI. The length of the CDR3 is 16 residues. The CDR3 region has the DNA TGTGCCAGCAGCCCGTTAGCGGGGGTAGGGACCGGGGAGCTGTTTTTT. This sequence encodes CASSPLAGVGTGELFF. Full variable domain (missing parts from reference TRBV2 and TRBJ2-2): EPEVTQTPSHQVTQMGQEVILRCVPISNHLYFYWYRQILGQKVEFLVSFYNNEISEKSEIFDDQFSVERPDGSNFTLKIRSTKLEDSAMYFCASSPLAGVGTGELFFGEGSRLTVL.

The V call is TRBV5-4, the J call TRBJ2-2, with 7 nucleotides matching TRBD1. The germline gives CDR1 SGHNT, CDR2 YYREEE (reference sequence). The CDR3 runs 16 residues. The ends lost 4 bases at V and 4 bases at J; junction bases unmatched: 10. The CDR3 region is CASSLDPTGRTGELFF. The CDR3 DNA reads TGTGCCAGCAGCCTGGATCCGACAGGGCGCACCGGGGAGCTGTTTTTT.

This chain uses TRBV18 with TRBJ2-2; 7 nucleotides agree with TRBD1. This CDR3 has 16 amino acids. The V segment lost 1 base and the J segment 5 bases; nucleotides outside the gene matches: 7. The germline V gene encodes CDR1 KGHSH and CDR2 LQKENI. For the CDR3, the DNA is TGTGCCAGCTCACCACAGGGGGCGCAGTTGACCGGGGAGCTGTTTTTT. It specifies CASSPQGAQLTGELFF.

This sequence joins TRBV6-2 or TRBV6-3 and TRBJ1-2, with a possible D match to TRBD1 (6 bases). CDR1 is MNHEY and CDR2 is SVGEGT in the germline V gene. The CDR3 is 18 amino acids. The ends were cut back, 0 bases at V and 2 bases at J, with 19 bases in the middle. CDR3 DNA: TGTGCCAGCAGTTACTCGGCAGTTAAAGGACAGCCGAACTATGGCTACACCTTC. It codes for CASSYSAVKGQPNYGYTF.

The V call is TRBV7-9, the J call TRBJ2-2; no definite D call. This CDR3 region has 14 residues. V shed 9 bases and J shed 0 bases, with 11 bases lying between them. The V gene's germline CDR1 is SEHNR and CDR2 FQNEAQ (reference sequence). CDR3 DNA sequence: TGTGCCAGGGCGGCCAACGCGAACACCGGGGAGCTGTTTTTT. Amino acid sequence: CARAANANTGELFF.

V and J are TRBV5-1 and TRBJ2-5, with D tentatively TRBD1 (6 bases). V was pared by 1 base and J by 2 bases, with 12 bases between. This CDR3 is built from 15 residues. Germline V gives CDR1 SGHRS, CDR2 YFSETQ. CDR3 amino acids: CASSLMAGAQETQYF. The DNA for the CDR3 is TGCGCCAGCAGCTTGATGGCAGGGGCGCAAGAGACCCAGTACTTC.

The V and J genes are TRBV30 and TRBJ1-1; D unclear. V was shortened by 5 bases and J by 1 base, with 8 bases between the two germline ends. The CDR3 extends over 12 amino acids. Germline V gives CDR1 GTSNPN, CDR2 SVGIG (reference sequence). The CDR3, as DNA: TGTGCCTGGCACGAGGGGAACACTGAAGCTTTCTTT. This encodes CAWHEGNTEAFF.

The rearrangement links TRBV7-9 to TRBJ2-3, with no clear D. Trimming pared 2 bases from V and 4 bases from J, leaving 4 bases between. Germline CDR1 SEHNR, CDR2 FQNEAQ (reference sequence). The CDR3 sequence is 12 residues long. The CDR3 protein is CASSLSPDTQYF. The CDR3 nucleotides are TGTGCCAGCAGCTTATCTCCAGATACGCAGTATTTT.

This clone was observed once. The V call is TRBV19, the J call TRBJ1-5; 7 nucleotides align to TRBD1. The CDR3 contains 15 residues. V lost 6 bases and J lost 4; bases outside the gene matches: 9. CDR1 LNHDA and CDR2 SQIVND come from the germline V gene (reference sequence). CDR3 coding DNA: TGTGCCAGTAGATCTTTGGGGACAGAGAATCAGCCCCAGCATTTT. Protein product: CASRSLGTENQPQHF. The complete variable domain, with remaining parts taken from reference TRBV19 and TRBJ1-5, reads DGGITQSPKYLFRKEGQNVTLSCEQNLNHDAMYWYRQDPGQGLRLIYYSQIVNDFQKGDIAEGYSVSREKKESFPLTVTSAQKNPTAFYLCASRSLGTENQPQHFGDGTRLSIL.

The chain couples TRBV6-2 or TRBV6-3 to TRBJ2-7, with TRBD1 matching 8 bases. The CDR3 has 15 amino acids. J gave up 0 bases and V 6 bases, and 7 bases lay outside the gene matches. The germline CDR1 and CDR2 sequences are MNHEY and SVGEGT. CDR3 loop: CASSLTGTGSYEQYF. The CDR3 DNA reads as TGTGCCAGCAGCTTAACCGGGACAGGCTCCTACGAGCAGTACTTC.

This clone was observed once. In nucleotides, the CDR3 is TGTGCCAGCTCACCACCTCCAGGGAATGAAAAACTGTTTTTT. This sequence encodes CASSPPPGNEKLFF. The chain is built from TRBV18 and TRBJ1-4; D is perhaps TRBD1 (5 bases). The V gene lost 0 bases and the J gene lost 5 bases, with 7 bases spanning the gap. Germline values: CDR1 KGHSH, CDR2 LQKENI. The CDR3 is 14 residues long.

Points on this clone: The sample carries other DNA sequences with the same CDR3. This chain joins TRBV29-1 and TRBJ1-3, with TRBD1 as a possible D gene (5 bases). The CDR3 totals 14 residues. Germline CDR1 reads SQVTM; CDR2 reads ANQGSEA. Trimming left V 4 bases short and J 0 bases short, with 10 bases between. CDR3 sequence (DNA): TGCAGCGTTGTAGGGGCAAGCTCTGGAAACACCATATATTTT. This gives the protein CSVVGASSGNTIYF.

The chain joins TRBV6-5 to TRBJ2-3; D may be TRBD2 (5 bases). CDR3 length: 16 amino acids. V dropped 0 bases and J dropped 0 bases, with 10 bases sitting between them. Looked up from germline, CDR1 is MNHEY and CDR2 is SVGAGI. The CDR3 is CASSYSSGLSTDTQYF. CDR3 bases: TGTGCCAGCAGTTACTCGAGCGGCCTTAGCACAGATACGCAGTATTTT.

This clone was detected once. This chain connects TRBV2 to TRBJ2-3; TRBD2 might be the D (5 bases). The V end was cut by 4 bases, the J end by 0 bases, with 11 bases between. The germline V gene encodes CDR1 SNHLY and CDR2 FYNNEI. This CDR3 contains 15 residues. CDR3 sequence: CASSGQRLSTDTQYF. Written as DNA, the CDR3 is TGTGCCAGCAGTGGGCAGCGGCTAAGCACAGATACGCAGTATTTT. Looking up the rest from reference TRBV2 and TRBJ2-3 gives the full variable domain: EPEVTQTPSHQVTQMGQEVILRCVPISNHLYFYWYRQILGQKVEFLVSFYNNEISEKSEIFDDQFSVERPDGSNFTLKIRSTKLEDSAMYFCASSGQRLSTDTQYFGPGTRLTVL.

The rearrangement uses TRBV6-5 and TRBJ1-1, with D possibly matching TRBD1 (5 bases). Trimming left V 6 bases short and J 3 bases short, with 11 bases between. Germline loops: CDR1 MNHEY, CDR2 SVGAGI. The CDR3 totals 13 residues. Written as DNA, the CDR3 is TGTGCCAGCAGCCCCCAGGGATACACTGAAGCTTTCTTT. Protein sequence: CASSPQGYTEAFF.

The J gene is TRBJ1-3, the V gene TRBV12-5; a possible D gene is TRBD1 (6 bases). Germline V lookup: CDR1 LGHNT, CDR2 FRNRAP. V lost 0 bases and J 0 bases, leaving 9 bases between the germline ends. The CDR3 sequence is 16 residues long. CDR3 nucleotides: TGTGCTAGTGGTTTGGTAACAGGGAACTCTGGAAACACCATATATTTT. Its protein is CASGLVTGNSGNTIYF.

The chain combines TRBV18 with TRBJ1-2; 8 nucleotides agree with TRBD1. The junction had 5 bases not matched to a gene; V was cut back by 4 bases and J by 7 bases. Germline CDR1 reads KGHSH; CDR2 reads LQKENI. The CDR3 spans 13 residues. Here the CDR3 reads CASSLWTGFGYTF. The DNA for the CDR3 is TGTGCCAGCTCACTTTGGACAGGGTTTGGCTACACCTTC.

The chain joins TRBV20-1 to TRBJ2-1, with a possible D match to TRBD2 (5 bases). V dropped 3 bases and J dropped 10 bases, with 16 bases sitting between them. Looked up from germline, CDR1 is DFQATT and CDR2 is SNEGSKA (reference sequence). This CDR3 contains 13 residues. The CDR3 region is CSASTHNRGEQFF. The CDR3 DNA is TGCAGTGCTAGTACTCATAATCGAGGGGAGCAGTTCTTC.

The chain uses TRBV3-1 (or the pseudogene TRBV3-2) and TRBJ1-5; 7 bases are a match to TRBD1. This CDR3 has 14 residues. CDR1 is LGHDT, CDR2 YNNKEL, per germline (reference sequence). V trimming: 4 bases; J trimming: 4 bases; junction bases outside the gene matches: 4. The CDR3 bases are TGTGCCAGCAGCCGAGGGACAGTTAATCAGCCCCAGCATTTT. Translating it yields CASSRGTVNQPQHF.

The CDR3 region has the DNA TGTGCCAGCAGCCCTGGACTAGCGGGGACCTACAATGAGCAGTTCTTC. This sequence encodes CASSPGLAGTYNEQFF. The chain joins TRBV5-6 to TRBJ2-1; 12 bases line up with TRBD2. J gave up 2 bases and V 4 bases, and 4 bases lay outside the gene matches. The CDR3 loop spans 16 amino acids. Germline V gives CDR1 SGHDT, CDR2 YYEEEE.